The next 19 T cell receptor beta chains were all read from a single sample in a study of tumor-infiltrating lymphocytes in oesophageal squamous cell carcinoma. TCRdb re-called the PCR reads through MiXCR, storing one row per CDR3 protein. The repertoire includes about 10,000 distinct CDR3 sequences, 58% of them detected once, and about 40% sits in the top ten. Sequenced: esophageal tumor tissue. The receptors here all came from a female donor with esophageal squamous cell carcinoma.

The sample holds many counts of this clonotype. The rearrangement links TRBV19 to TRBJ2-7, with D perhaps TRBD1 (5 bases). CDR1 is LNHDA and CDR2 is SQIVND in the germline V gene (reference sequence). Deletions cut 1 base from V and 6 bases from J, with 7 bases between. The CDR3 runs 12 residues. Here the CDR3 reads CASSIGGGEQYF. In DNA, the CDR3 is TGTGCCAGTAGTATAGGGGGCGGCGAGCAGTACTTC.

The V gene is TRBV7-3, the J gene TRBJ2-6; D is ambiguous. The tail of the sequence fits TRBJ2-5 better, so the J call may be wrong. The CDR3 spans 13 residues. Germline values: CDR1 SGHTA, CDR2 FQGTGA. The CDR3 nucleotides read TGTGCCAGCTCGTCGGGCAGAGGAGAGACCCAGTACTTC. As protein: CASSSGRGETQYF.

The genes are TRBV7-8 and TRBJ2-7; D possibly corresponds to TRBD2 (6 bases). V was trimmed by 5 bases and J by 4 bases, leaving 15 bases between them. Looked up from germline, CDR1 is SGHVS and CDR2 is FQNEAQ. The CDR3 runs to 14 residues. CDR3 coding DNA: TGTGCCAGCAGCCCCCGGGGAGGTTGGTACGAGCAGTACTTC. Translated, it gives CASSPRGGWYEQYF.

This clonotype was picked up a small number of times. The chain couples TRBV2 to TRBJ1-5, with D possibly TRBD1 on 6 matching bases. Looked up from germline, CDR1 is SNHLY and CDR2 is FYNNEI. This CDR3 contains 15 residues. Trimming shortened V by 3 bases and J by 6 bases, and 15 bases separated the two germline ends. The CDR3 region has the DNA TGTGCCAGCAGTGAGGAAAGTACAGGGACTCAGCCCCAGCATTTT. Its protein product is CASSEESTGTQPQHF.

The chain recombines TRBV12-3 or TRBV12-4 with TRBJ2-1, with 12 bases identical to TRBD2. J gave up 7 bases and V 4 bases, and 5 bases lay outside the gene matches. The CDR3 is 15 amino acids. The CDR3 is CASSSLTSGRNEQFF. CDR3 DNA: TGTGCCAGCAGTTCCCTGACTAGCGGGAGAAATGAGCAGTTCTTC.

This clonotype was seen once. This chain joins TRBV7-2 and TRBJ2-1; perhaps TRBD1 as D (5 bases). Near its end, the DNA agrees better with TRBJ1-2, so the J call may be wrong. The germline V gene has CDR1 SGHTA and CDR2 FQGNSA. The length of the CDR3 is 16 residues. The CDR3 reads CASSLFLSRDLYGYTF. The CDR3 DNA sequence: TGTGCCAGCAGCTTATTCCTCAGCAGGGACCTCTATGGCTACACCTTC.

This clonotype was observed at least ten times. V usage is TRBV7-9 and J usage is TRBJ2-7; D may correspond to TRBD1 or TRBD2 (5 bases each). V lost 1 base and J 7 bases, leaving 14 bases between the germline ends. Looked up from germline, CDR1 is SEHNR and CDR2 is FQNEAQ (reference sequence). The CDR3 consists of 14 residues. Here the CDR3 reads CASSLGYGAGEQYF. CDR3 DNA sequence: TGTGCCAGCAGCTTAGGTTACGGGGCAGGTGAGCAGTACTTC.

The V gene is TRBV12-3 or TRBV12-4, the J gene TRBJ2-1; D might be TRBD1 or TRBD2, each matching 5 bases. This CDR3 comprises 16 residues. V lost 6 bases to trimming and J lost 6 bases, with 21 bases between them. The DNA of the CDR3 is TGTGCCAGCAGCCCAATCCGGGATTGGGGGTTCAATGAGCAGTTCTTC. This codes for CASSPIRDWGFNEQFF.

The chain couples TRBV10-2 to TRBJ2-5, with unresolved D. The germline V and J ends were trimmed by 5 bases and 5 bases, with 12 bases remaining between them. Per germline, CDR1 WSHSY and CDR2 SAAADI. This CDR3 spans 13 amino acids. The CDR3 nucleotides read TGCGCCAGCAGTTCCAGCGCTAGGGAGACCCAGTACTTC. The encoded protein is CASSSSARETQYF.

The chain uses TRBV7-6 and TRBJ2-7, with TRBD1 matching over 7 bases. After removal of 5 bases from V and 7 bases from J, the junction contained 5 bases not matched to a gene. CDR1 is SGHVS and CDR2 is FNYEAQ in the germline V gene. The CDR3 totals 12 residues. The CDR3 protein is CASSLRQGEQYF. For the CDR3, the DNA is TGTGCCAGCAGCCTAAGACAGGGTGAGCAGTACTTC.

In its sample, this clonotype was seen a few times. This chain uses TRBV6-1 with TRBJ2-1; tentative D call: TRBD2 (7 bases). This CDR3 is 16 amino acids long. CDR1 is MNHNS, CDR2 SASEGT, per germline. V lost 6 bases and J lost 1, with 16 bases in between. The CDR3 DNA reads as TGTGCCAGCAGCAGGGGAGCGGGGCTATCCTACAATGAGCAGTTCTTC. Protein: CASSRGAGLSYNEQFF.

This chain joins TRBV6-2 or TRBV6-3 and TRBJ1-6; D call uncertain. This CDR3 contains 17 residues. V dropped 6 bases and J dropped 2 bases, with 17 bases sitting between them. Germline loops: CDR1 MNHEY, CDR2 SVGEGT. CDR3 residues: CASSHPPGGTYNSPLHF. DNA for the CDR3: TGTGCCAGCAGCCACCCCCCCGGCGGCACCTATAATTCACCCCTCCACTTT.

Worth noting for this clonotype: Because the CDR3 is missing its conserved closing phenylalanine or tryptophan, this is likely a read error. No DNA is shown, since the ends of the CDR3 on it are uncertain; the CDR3 is the one TCRdb lists. This sequence joins TRBV7-2 and TRBJ2-3; the tabulated D call, TRBD2, remains unverified against the DNA. The CDR3 is 20 amino acids in total, end residues counted. Germline V gene lookup returns CDR1 SGHTA and CDR2 FQGNSA. CDR3 sequence reads: CASSSGLAGASISYEQYFGP.

The CDR3 spells CASTGRDQETQYF. The CDR3 DNA is TGTGCCAGCACCGGCCGGGATCAAGAGACCCAGTACTTC. The chain employs TRBV6-1 and TRBJ2-5; a weak D match, TRBD2 (5 bases). In germline, CDR1 is MNHNS, CDR2 SASEGT. With 7 bases removed from V and 2 bases from J, the gap between germline ends came to 11 bases. This CDR3 region has 13 residues.

This clonotype was picked up many times. Given the absence of the conserved phenylalanine or tryptophan at the CDR3 end, a read error is likely. It is unclear where the CDR3 begins or ends on the DNA, so no DNA is shown, and the CDR3 is as TCRdb lists it. The rearrangement links TRBV7-8 to TRBJ2-1; the table calls TRBD2, which could not be checked here. CDR1 is SGHVS, CDR2 FQNEAQ, per germline. The CDR3 comprises 14 residues, both ends counted. This CDR3 is CASSLVGDGYTFGS.

Notes on this clonotype: This likely comes from a read error, as the CDR3 has no conserved phenylalanine or tryptophan at its end. Because the CDR3's place on the DNA is in doubt, the DNA is left out and the CDR3 is given as listed by TCRdb. The V call is TRBV7-4, the J call TRBJ2-6; the D call TRBD1 from the table was never checked on the DNA. A total of 8 residues make up the CDR3, ends included. From germline, CDR1 is SGHVT and CDR2 SQSDAQ. CDR3 loop: CASSLAGT.

V and J are TRBV12-3 or TRBV12-4 and TRBJ2-1; 7 nucleotides match TRBD2. The J call is in doubt because the DNA end fits TRBJ2-7 better. The CDR3 has 14 residues. The DNA for the CDR3 is TGTGCCAGCAGTTTAGTTGGCGGGAGCTACGAGCAGTACTTC. It is translated as CASSLVGGSYEQYF.

As to this clonotype: One end of the junction does not line up with germline, which may come from a read error. V is TRBV12-3 or TRBV12-4 and J is TRBJ2-4, with D possibly called TRBD1 or TRBD2 (7 bases each). The J call may be mistaken, given a closer DNA end match to TRBJ2-1. The length of the CDR3 is 15 residues. The CDR3 nucleotides read TGTGCCAGCAGTCCCAGGGGGGGGTCCCACAATCAGCAGTTCTTC. Residues: CASSPRGGSHNQQFF.

This chain joins TRBV7-2 and TRBJ2-7; 8 positions match TRBD2. The last part of the DNA fits TRBJ2-1 better; the J call may be wrong. The CDR3 has 16 amino acids. Germline-derived CDR1 and CDR2 are SGHTA and FQGNSA. CDR3 region: CASSLVGGRTYNEQFF. CDR3 sequence (DNA): TGTGCCAGCAGCTTAGTAGGCGGGAGGACCTACAATGAGCAGTTCTTC.